This TCR beta chain stems from a study of CD8 T cells in ankylosing spondylitis. General observations from the study: In ankylosing spondylitis patients, matched synovial fluid reportedly showed significant enrichment of disease-linked clones.

A quantitative 5'-RACE method, one with molecular barcodes, was used to make TCR beta libraries. TCRdb ran MiXCR on the 5' RACE reads and lists one entry per CDR3 protein. Of about 180,000 distinct CDR3 sequences listed, 8.5% to 10% are singletons. A remark on this clonotype: Its antigen is not known.

Germline loops: CDR1 DFQATT, CDR2 SNEGSKA (reference sequence). Trimming pared 0 bases from V and 3 bases from J, leaving 15 bases between. The CDR3 runs to 15 residues. Sequencing was carried out using blood, either unsorted or a sorted T cell fraction (not recorded which). The genes are TRBV20-1 and TRBJ2-7; no reliable D call. The clonotype was recovered from a female donor with ankylosing spondylitis or in good health (not recorded which). The DNA of the CDR3 is TGCAGTGCTAGAGAGCGAGATCCGGTCAGCTACGAGCAGTACTTC. Protein product: CSARERDPVSYEQYF.